This T cell receptor (beta chain) was identified during a study of blood T cell repertoires in COVID-19. Study summary: The samples span acute and convalescent COVID-19 from the United States, Italy and Spain.

Trimming took 5 bases from V and 3 from J, leaving 16 bases between them. Per germline, CDR1 LGHDT and CDR2 YNNKEL (reference sequence). This CDR3 contains 15 residues. Authors' analysis steps: Reference gene primer amplification gave estimated nucleated cell counts. Profiled with immunoSEQ multiplex PCR; TCRdb holds only in-frame clones, not every one. The V and J calls and clone size are taken from that table; D and trimming were inferred from the DNA. The profile covers about 480,000 clones, with approximately 88% appearing a single time and 10% to 15% taken by the ten largest. The TCR comes from a woman aged 45-59 years with COVID-19, enrolled during active disease. The rearrangement joins TRBV3-1 (or the pseudogene TRBV3-2) to TRBJ1-2; maybe TRBD1 (5 bases). The source material was peripheral blood. CDR3 sequence reads: CASSSRNRWDYGYTF. Here the CDR3 DNA reads TGTGCCAGCAGCTCCCGTAACAGGTGGGACTATGGCTACACCTTC.